The rows below give T cell receptor beta chains drawn from one sample of a study of neoadjuvant anti-PD-1 for oral cavity cancer. Sequencing was performed with immunoSEQ multiplex PCR; in TCRdb, only in-frame clones are kept and a portion is missing. The data hold about 7,200 clones, with 50% to 75% observed a single time. Sequenced material: tumor tissue, taken before nivolumab (anti-PD-1) treatment. The receptors were gathered from a person between 35 and 79 years old with oral cavity squamous cell carcinoma. Both conserved end residues are part of each CDR3. A D gene is named only where the DNA matches it firmly. Size tells how often a clone was seen (once, few, many) or the class of an expanded clone, and some rows leave it out.

d_gene	v_gene	abundance	j_gene	CDR3nt	CDR3aa
.	TRBV5-1	.	TRBJ1-4	TGCGCCAGCAGCCGGGGGCAGGTCGGGGACGACGCCGAAAAACTGTTTTTT	CASSRGQVGDDAEKLFF
TRBD2	TRBV6-1	.	TRBJ2-5	TGTGCCAGCAGCCCTTTGCGGGGGGGCCATGAGACCCAGTACTTC	CASSPLRGGHETQYF
.	TRBV7-6	once	TRBJ2-5	TGTGCCAGCAGCACCGGCGGGGTTTTAGGCCAAGAGACCCAGTACTTC	CASSTGGVLGQETQYF
TRBD1	TRBV7-8	few	TRBJ2-1	TGTGCCAGCAGCAAAAGGCCCGCCGGGACAGGGTACAATGAGCAGTTCTTC	CASSKRPAGTGYNEQFF
.	TRBV7-8	.	TRBJ1-3	TGTGCCAGCAGCCCACGGTTACCCTCTGGAAACACCATATATTTT	CASSPRLPSGNTIYF
.	TRBV2	few	TRBJ2-7	TGTGCCAGCAGTGAGGGGCGTGCCTACGAGCAGTACTTC	CASSEGRAYEQYF
.	TRBV6-1	large	TRBJ1-2	TGTGCCAGCAGAGCCCAAAGGGGAAACTATGGCTACACCTTC	CASRAQRGNYGYTF
TRBD2	TRBV4-1	.	TRBJ2-3	TGCGCCAGCAGAGACAGAACGGGTGGCGGGGGTCTCACAGATACGCAGTATTTT	CASRDRTGGGGLTDTQYF
.	TRBV7-3	.	TRBJ2-2	TGTGCCAGCAGCCGGGCCCCGGGCGGCGGGGAGCTGTTTTTT	CASSRAPGGGELFF
TRBD2	TRBV27	.	TRBJ2-3	TGTGCCAGCAGTTTAGGCGGGAGGGGCGCAGATACGCAGTATTTT	CASSLGGRGADTQYF
TRBD1	TRBV6-1	.	TRBJ1-5	TGTGCCAGTATCGGACAGGGGAATCAGCCCCAGCATTTT	CASIGQGNQPQHF
.	TRBV7-2	.	TRBJ2-3	TGTGCCAGCAGCTTAGTCTTCACAGATACGCAGTATTTT	CASSLVFTDTQYF
.	TRBV5-4	.	TRBJ2-2	TGTGCCAGCAGCTCCGGAAAGGGAGGCGCGAACACCGGGGAGCTGTTTTTT	CASSSGKGGANTGELFF
.	TRBV5-4	few	TRBJ2-7	TGTGCCAGCAGCCCCGGAGGGTCCCCCTACGAGCAGTACTTC	CASSPGGSPYEQYF
.	TRBV2	once	TRBJ2-1	TGTGCCACCCGGCCGGACACTTACAATGAGCAGTTCTTC	CATRPDTYNEQFF
TRBD1	TRBV13	once	TRBJ2-7	TGTGCCAGCAGCACCGGGACAGAAGGGTCCTACGAGCAGTACTTC	CASSTGTEGSYEQYF